Listed below are T cell receptor beta chains from one sample, sequenced in a study of blood T cell repertoires in COVID-19. Clones were sequenced by immunoSEQ multiplex PCR, and TCRdb holds only the in-frame ones, with some missing. Among about 270,000 clones listed, approximately 90% were seen once. The sequencing sample was made of PBMCs or T cells enriched from blood (not recorded which). The receptors were sampled from a woman aged 25 to 39 with acute COVID-19. Both conserved end residues are part of each CDR3. A D gene is named only where the DNA matches it firmly. Not every row has a clone size; where given, it reads once, few, many or a size class.

D gene	clone size	CDR3 length	V gene	J gene	CDR3 DNA	CDR3 protein
TRBD1	-	14	TRBV19	TRBJ2-7	TGTGCCAGTAGTATGACAGGGAGCTCCTACGAGCAGTACTTC	CASSMTGSSYEQYF
-	-	13	TRBV3-1/TRBV3-2	TRBJ1-2	TGTGCCAGCAGCCCTTCTGGGGCGGGGGGCTACACCTTC	CASSPSGAGGYTF
-	-	14	TRBV6-5	TRBJ1-1	TGTGCCAGCAGTCCACGGGACACGAACACTGAAGCTTTCTTT	CASSPRDTNTEAFF
TRBD1	-	15	TRBV5-1	TRBJ2-3	TGCGCCAGCAGCACCCAGACAGGGGACACCGATACGCAGTATTTT	CASSTQTGDTDTQYF
-	-	14	TRBV18	TRBJ2-1	TGTGCCAGCTCACCACCATCACTAGTCGAGAAGCAGTTCTTC	CASSPPSLVEKQFF
TRBD1	once	15	TRBV9	TRBJ2-1	TGTGCCAGCAGCGTTCAGGGGGCGATTTTTACTGAGCAGTTCTTC	CASSVQGAIFTEQFF
TRBD1	-	14	TRBV20-1	TRBJ2-1	TGCAGTGCTAGTTCTGGGACAGGGTACAATGAGCAGTTCTTC	CSASSGTGYNEQFF
-	-	15	TRBV27	TRBJ1-1	TGTGCCAGCAGTTTAGATACCTTCGGGAACACTGAAGCTTTCTTT	CASSLDTFGNTEAFF
TRBD2	-	18	TRBV27	TRBJ2-3	TGTGCCAGCAGTTTATCGATCGTTGCGGGAGGAGTTGTAGATACGCAGTATTTT	CASSLSIVAGGVVDTQYF
TRBD2	-	14	TRBV6-2/TRBV6-3	TRBJ2-7	TGTGCCAGCAGTATACGGGGGGACTCCTACGAGCAGTACTTC	CASSIRGDSYEQYF
TRBD2	-	15	TRBV27	TRBJ2-7	TGTGCCAGCAGTTTAACGGGAGGGGCCTCTTTGGAGCAGTACTTC	CASSLTGGASLEQYF
-	-	14	TRBV24-1	TRBJ1-2	TGTGCCACCAGTGATTTCTCCAGGGCGAATGGCTACACCTTC	CATSDFSRANGYTF
TRBD1	-	16	TRBV15	TRBJ1-2	TGTGCCACCAGCAGAGATAGGGACAGGGACAACTATGGCTACACCTTC	CATSRDRDRDNYGYTF
TRBD2	-	17	TRBV6-1	TRBJ2-2	TGTGCCAGCAGTGCAATCGGTCTAGCGGAAAACACCGGGGAGCTGTTTTTT	CASSAIGLAENTGELFF
-	few	14	TRBV19	TRBJ2-7	TGTGCCAGTAGTAGCCGTCAGGGTCGGCACGAGCAGTACTTC	CASSSRQGRHEQYF
-	once	14	TRBV19	TRBJ1-1	TGTGCCAGTAGTATCGGTCCGGCGGGCACTGAAGCTTTCTTT	CASSIGPAGTEAFF
-	-	13	TRBV19	TRBJ2-2	TGTGCCAGTAGTACCCGAGGGAAGGGGGAGCTGTTTTTT	CASSTRGKGELFF
-	-	15	TRBV27	TRBJ1-1	TGTGCCAGCAGTTTATCACTCGGGGGGCGGACTGAAGCTTTCTTT	CASSLSLGGRTEAFF
TRBD1	-	14	TRBV11-2	TRBJ2-1	TGTGCCAGCAGCTCGGGACAGGGAACCGATGAGCAGTTCTTC	CASSSGQGTDEQFF
TRBD2	-	14	TRBV5-5	TRBJ2-4	TGTGCCAGCGAGCGGGACCTAGCCAAAAACATTCAGTACTTC	CASERDLAKNIQYF
-	-	16	TRBV28	TRBJ1-2	TGTGCCAGCAGCCGCCGGGATCAGCCAGCGGGGTATGGCTACACCTTC	CASSRRDQPAGYGYTF
TRBD1	-	15	TRBV27	TRBJ1-5	TGTGCCAGCCACCCGGGACAGGGCAAGGGGGGCCCCCAGCATTTT	CASHPGQGKGGPQHF
TRBD1	-	14	TRBV3-1/TRBV3-2	TRBJ1-1	TGTGCCAGCAGCCCCGGACAGGGGTGGACTGAAGCTTTCTTT	CASSPGQGWTEAFF
-	-	16	TRBV3-1/TRBV3-2	TRBJ1-4	TGTGCCAGCAGCCAAGATTGGGCCTTTGTGGATGAAAAACTGTTTTTT	CASSQDWAFVDEKLFF
-	-	16	TRBV30	TRBJ1-5	TGTGCCTGGAGTCGATCCCCGGGATCGAACAATCAGCCCCAGCATTTT	CAWSRSPGSNNQPQHF
-	-	12	TRBV19	TRBJ1-1	TGTGCCAGTAGTGGACAGTTCACTGAAGCTTTCTTT	CASSGQFTEAFF